This T cell receptor (beta chain) was sequenced during a study of kidney transplant recipient with SARS-CoV-2 infection. One entry per CDR3 protein, called by TCRdb with MiXCR from the reads. The sample carries 200,000 to 300,000 distinct CDR3 sequences, more than 25% recorded once. The CDR3 extends over 16 amino acids. CDR1 is MNHEY, CDR2 SVGEGT, per germline. V lost 4 bases and J lost 0, with 16 bases in between. A few counts support this clonotype. The sample consisted of a blood sample, taken at baseline and on approximately day 120 from a kidney transplant recipient. The chain has TRBV6-2 or TRBV6-3 and TRBJ2-7; D is tentatively TRBD1 or TRBD2 (5 bases each). This TCR was sampled from a male patient aged 25-45 years who had COVID-19 and was a kidney transplant recipient. T cells may partly derive from the graft donor. CDR3 sequence (DNA): TGTGCCAGCAGTTCTAACCTCGGGGCGAGCTCCTACGAGCAGTACTTC. Protein sequence: CASSSNLGASSYEQYF.